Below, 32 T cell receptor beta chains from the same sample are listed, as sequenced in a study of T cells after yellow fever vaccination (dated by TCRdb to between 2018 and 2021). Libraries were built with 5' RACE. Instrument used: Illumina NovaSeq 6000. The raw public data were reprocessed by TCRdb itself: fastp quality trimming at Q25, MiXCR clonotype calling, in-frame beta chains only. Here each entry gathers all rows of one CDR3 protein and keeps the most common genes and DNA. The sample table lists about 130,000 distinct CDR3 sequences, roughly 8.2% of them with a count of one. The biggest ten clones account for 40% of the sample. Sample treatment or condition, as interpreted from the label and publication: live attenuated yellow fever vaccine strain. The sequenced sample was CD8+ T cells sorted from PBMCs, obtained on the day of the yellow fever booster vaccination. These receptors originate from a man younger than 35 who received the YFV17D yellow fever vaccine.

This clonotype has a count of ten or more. CDR3 sequence: CSAYNLAISTDTQYF. DNA for the CDR3: TGCAGTGCTTACAACCTAGCGATTAGCACAGATACGCAGTATTTT. This chain joins TRBV20-1 and TRBJ2-3, with D perhaps TRBD2 (6 bases). V lost 5 bases and J lost 0, with 15 bases in between. Germline V gene sequence: CDR1 DFQATT, CDR2 SNEGSKA (reference sequence). The CDR3 contains 15 residues.

Here the CDR3 DNA reads TGTGCCAGCAGCTTAACCCCTCGGGGGGGGGGCTATGGCTACACCTTC. This gives the protein CASSLTPRGGGYGYTF. The chain links TRBV7-3 to TRBJ1-2; D is perhaps TRBD1 (5 bases). CDR3 length: 16 amino acids. With 0 bases removed from V and 4 bases from J, the gap between germline ends came to 15 bases. CDR1 is SGHTA and CDR2 is FQGTGA in the germline V gene.

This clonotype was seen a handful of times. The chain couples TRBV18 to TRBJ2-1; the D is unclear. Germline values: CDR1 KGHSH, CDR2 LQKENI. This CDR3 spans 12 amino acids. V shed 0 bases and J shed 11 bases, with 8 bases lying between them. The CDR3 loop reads CASSPPGGQQFF. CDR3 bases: TGTGCCAGCTCACCACCTGGTGGACAGCAGTTCTTC.

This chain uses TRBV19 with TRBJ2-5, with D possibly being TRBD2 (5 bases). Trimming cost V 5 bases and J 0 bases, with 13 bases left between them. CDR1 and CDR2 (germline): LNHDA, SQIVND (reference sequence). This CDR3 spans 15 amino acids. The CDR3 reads CASSPGWLYQETQYF. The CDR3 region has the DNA TGTGCCAGTAGTCCGGGATGGTTGTACCAAGAGACCCAGTACTTC.

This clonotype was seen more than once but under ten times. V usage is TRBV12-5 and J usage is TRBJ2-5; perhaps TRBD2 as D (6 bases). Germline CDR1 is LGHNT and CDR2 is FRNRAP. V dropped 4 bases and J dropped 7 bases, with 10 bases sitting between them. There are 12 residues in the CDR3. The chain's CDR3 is CASGSSGGTQYF. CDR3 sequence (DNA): TGTGCTAGTGGTTCCTCCGGGGGGACCCAGTACTTC.

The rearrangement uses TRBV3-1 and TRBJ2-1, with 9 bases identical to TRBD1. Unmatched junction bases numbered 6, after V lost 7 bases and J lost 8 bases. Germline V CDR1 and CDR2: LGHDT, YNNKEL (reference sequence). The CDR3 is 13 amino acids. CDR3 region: CASTRTGDYEQFF. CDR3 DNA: TGTGCCAGCACCAGGACAGGGGACTATGAGCAGTTCTTC.

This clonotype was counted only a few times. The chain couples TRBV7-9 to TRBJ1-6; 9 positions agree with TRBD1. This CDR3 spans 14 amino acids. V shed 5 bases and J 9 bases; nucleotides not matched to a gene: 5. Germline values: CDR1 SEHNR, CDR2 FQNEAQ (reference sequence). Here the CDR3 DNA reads TGTGCCAGCAGCATGGGACAGGGTGGTTCACCCCTCCACTTT. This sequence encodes CASSMGQGGSPLHF.

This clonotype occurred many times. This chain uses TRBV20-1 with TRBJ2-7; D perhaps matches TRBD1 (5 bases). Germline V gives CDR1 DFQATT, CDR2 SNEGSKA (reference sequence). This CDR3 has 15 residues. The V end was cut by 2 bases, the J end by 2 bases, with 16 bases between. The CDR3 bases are TGCAGTGCTAGAAACCTTCGACAGCCAGCCTACGAGCAGTACTTC. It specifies CSARNLRQPAYEQYF.

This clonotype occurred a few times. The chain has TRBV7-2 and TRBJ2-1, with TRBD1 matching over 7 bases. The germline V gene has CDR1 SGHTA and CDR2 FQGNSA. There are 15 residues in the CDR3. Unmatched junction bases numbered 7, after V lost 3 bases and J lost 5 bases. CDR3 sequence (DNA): TGTGCCAGCAGCTTCGGACAGGTTGCAGACAATGAGCAGTTCTTC. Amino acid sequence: CASSFGQVADNEQFF.

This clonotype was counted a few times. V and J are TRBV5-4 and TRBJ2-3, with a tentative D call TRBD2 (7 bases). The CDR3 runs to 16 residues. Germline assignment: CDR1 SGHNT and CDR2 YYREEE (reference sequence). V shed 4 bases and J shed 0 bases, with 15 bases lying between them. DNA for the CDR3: TGTGCCAGCAGCCTTACGGGGGGCTCTAGCACAGATACGCAGTATTTT. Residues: CASSLTGGSSTDTQYF.

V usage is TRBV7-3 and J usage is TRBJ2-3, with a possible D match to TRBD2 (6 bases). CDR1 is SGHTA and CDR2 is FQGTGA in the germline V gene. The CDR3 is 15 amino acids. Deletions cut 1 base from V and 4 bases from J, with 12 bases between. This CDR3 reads CASSLSAGLPDTQYF. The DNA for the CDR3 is TGTGCCAGCAGCTTAAGCGCGGGGCTTCCAGATACGCAGTATTTT.

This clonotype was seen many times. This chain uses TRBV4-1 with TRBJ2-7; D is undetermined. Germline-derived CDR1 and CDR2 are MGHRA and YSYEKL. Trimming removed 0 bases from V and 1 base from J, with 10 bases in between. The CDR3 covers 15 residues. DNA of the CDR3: TGCGCCAGCAGCCAAGAACTTACCGCATCCTACGAGCAGTACGTC. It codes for CASSQELTASYEQYV.

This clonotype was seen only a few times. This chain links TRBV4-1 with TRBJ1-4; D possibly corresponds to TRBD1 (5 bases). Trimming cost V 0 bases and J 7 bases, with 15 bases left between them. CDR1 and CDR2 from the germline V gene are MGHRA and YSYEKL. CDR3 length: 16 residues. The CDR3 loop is CASSQEVYAGPEKLFF. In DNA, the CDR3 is TGCGCCAGCAGCCAAGAAGTGTATGCGGGGCCTGAAAAACTGTTTTTT.

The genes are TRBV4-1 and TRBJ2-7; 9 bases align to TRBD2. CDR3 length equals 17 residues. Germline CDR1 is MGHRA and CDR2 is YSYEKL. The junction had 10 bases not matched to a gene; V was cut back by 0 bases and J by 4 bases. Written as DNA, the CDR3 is TGCGCCAGCAGCCAAGACCTGTATGGCCTAGCGGGATACGAGCAGTACTTC. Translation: CASSQDLYGLAGYEQYF.

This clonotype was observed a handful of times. In DNA form, the CDR3 reads TGTGCCAGCAGTTTAGGGGACATATCAACCGGGGAGCTGTTTTTT. Its protein product is CASSLGDISTGELFF. The chain recombines TRBV12-3 or TRBV12-4 with TRBJ2-2; perhaps TRBD1 as D (6 bases). This CDR3 comprises 15 residues. Trimming cost V 1 base and J 5 bases, with 11 bases left between them.

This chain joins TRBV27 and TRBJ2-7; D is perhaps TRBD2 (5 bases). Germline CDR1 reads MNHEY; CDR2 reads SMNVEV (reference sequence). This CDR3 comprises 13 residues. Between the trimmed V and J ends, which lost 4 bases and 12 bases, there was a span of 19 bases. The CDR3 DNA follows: TGTGCCAGCAGTTCCCACGCCCAGGTTCGGGGGTACGTC. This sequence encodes CASSSHAQVRGYV.

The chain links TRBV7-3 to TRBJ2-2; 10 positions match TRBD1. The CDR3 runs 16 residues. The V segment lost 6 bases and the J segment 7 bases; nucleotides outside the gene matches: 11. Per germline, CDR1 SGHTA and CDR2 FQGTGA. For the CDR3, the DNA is TGTGCCAGCAGTTCGCGGGGGGACAGGGGAATCGGGGAGCTGTTTTTT. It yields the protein CASSSRGDRGIGELFF.

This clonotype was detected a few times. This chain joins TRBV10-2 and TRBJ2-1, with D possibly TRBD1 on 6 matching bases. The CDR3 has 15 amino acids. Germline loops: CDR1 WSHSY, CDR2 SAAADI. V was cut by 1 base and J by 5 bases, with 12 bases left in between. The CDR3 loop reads CASSEFRGGHNEQFF. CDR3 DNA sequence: TGCGCCAGCAGTGAGTTCAGGGGCGGCCACAATGAGCAGTTCTTC.

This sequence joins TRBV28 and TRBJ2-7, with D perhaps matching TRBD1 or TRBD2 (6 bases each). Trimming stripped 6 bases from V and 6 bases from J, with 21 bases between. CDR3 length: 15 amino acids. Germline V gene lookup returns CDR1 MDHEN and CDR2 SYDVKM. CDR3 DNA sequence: TGTGCCAGCAGGGGGGAGAGGGGGAGGAGCGCCGAGCAGTACGTC. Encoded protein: CASRGERGRSAEQYV.

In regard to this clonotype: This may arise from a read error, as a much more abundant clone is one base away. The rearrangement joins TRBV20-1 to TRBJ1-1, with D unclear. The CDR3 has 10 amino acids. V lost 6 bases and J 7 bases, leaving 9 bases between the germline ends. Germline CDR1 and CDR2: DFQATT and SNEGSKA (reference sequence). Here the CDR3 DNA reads TGCAGTGCAGGGTACATTGAAGCTTTCTTT. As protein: CSAGYIEAFF.

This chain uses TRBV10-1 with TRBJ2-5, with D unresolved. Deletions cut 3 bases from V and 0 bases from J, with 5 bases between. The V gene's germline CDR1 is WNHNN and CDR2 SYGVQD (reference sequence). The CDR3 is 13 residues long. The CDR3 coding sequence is TGCGCCAGCAGTGACAGCAACCAAGAGACCCAGTACTTC. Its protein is CASSDSNQETQYF.

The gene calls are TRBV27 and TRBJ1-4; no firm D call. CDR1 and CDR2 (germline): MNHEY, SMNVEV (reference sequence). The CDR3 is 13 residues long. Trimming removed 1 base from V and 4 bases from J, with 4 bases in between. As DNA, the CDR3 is TGTGCCAGCAGTTTATTGGTTAATGAAAAACTGTTTTTT. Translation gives CASSLLVNEKLFF.

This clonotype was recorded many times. In DNA, the CDR3 is TGTGCCAGCAGTTTCAACACTGAAGCTTTCTTT. Translating it yields CASSFNTEAFF. The V gene is TRBV28, the J gene TRBJ1-1, with D uncertain. V lost 3 bases and J lost 2, with 1 base in between. CDR1 is MDHEN and CDR2 is SYDVKM in the germline V gene. The CDR3 spans 11 residues.

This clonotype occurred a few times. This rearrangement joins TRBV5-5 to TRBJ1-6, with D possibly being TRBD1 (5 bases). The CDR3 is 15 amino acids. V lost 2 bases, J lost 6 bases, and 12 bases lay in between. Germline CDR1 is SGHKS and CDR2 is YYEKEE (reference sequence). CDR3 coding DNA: TGTGCCAGCAGCTTCCCGGGACGGGGTAATTCACCCCTCCACTTT. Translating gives CASSFPGRGNSPLHF.

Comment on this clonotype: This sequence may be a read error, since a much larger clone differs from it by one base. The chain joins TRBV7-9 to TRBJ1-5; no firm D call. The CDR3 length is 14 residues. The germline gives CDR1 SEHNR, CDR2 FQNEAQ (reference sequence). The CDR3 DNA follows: TGTGCCAGCAGCACCCTGGGCGTTAATCAGCCCCTGCATTTT. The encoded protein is CASSTLGVNQPLHF.

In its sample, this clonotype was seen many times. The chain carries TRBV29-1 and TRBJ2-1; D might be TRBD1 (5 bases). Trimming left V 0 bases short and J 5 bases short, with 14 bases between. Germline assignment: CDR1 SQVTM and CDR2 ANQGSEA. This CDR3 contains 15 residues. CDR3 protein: CSVEDLGQRNNEQFF. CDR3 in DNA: TGCAGCGTTGAAGATCTAGGACAAAGAAACAATGAGCAGTTCTTC.

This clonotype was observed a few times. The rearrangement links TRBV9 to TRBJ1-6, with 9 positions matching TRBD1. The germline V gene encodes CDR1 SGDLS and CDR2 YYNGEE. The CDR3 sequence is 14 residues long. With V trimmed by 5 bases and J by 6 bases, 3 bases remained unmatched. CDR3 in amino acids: CASRQGAGNSPLHF. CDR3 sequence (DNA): TGTGCCAGCAGACAGGGGGCAGGTAATTCACCCCTCCACTTT.

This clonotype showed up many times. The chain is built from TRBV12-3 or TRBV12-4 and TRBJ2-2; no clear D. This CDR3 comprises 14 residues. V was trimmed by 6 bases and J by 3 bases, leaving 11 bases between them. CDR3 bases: TGTGCCAGCAGGCCATGGTGGGACACCGGGGAGCTGTTTTTT. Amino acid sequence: CASRPWWDTGELFF.

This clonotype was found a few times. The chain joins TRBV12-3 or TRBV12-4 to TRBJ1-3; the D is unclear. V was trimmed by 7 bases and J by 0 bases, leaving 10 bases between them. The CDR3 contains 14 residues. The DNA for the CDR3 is TGTGCCAGCACCCTCAGGCACTCTGGAAACACCATATATTTT. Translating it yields CASTLRHSGNTIYF.

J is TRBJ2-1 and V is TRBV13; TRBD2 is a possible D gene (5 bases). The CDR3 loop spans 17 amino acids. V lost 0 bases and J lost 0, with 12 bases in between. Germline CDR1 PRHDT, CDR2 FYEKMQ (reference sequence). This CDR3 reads CASSLGPEGSSYNEQFF. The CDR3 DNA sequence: TGTGCCAGCAGCTTAGGCCCCGAGGGAAGCTCCTACAATGAGCAGTTCTTC.

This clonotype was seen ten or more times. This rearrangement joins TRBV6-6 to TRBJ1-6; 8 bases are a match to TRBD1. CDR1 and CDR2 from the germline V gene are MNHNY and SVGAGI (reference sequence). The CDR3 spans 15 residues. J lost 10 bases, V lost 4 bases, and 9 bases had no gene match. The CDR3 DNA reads TGTGCCAGCAGTTCCCCGGACAGGGCGAGGTCACCCCTCCACTTT. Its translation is CASSSPDRARSPLHF.

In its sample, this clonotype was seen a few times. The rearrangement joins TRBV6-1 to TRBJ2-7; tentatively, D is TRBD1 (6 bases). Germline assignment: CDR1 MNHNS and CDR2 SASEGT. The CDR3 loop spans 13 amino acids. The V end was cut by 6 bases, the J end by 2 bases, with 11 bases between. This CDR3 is CASRWDTPYEQYV. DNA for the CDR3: TGTGCCAGCAGGTGGGACACCCCCTACGAGCAGTACGTC.